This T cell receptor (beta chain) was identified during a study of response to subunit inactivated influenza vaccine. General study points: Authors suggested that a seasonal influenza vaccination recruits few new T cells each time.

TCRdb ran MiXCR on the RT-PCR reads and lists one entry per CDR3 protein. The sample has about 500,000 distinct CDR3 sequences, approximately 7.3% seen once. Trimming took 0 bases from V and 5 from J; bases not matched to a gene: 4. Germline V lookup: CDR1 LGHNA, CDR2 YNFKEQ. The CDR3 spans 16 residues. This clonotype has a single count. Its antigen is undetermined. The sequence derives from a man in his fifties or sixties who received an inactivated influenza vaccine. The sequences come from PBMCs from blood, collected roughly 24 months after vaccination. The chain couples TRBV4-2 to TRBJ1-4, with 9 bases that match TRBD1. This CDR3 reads CASSQEGTGRNEKLFF. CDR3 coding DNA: TGTGCCAGCAGCCAAGAAGGGACAGGGAGGAATGAAAAACTGTTTTTT.